Sequencing of this T cell receptor (beta chain) was carried out in a study of CD8 T cells in Susac syndrome. J gave up 4 bases and V 5 bases, and 7 bases lay outside the gene matches. Per the germline V gene, CDR1 is SQVTM and CDR2 is ANQGSEA. The CDR3 consists of 15 residues. Study findings and constraints: It was acknowledged in the study that the number of individuals who were included in its TCR sequencing and HLA analysis was relatively small.

FACS was used to enrich TEMRA cells, whereas the CD8+ and CD4+ T cells were obtained by negative isolation. About this clonotype: The antigen remains undetermined.

It was with random hexamers that 0.5 to 1 ug RNA was reverse transcribed. TCRdb redid the calling of the immunoSEQ multiplex PCR reads with MiXCR, one entry per CDR3 protein. Among about 120,000 distinct CDR3 sequences listed, about 93% were seen once. What was sequenced was CD4+ T cells from PBMCs. This sequence joins TRBV29-1 and TRBJ2-5, with 13 bases that match TRBD2. The receptor's source is a human donor in good health. CDR3 bases: TGCAGCGTTCAAGGACTAGCGGGAGTGGGAGAGACCCAGTACTTC. Translated, it gives CSVQGLAGVGETQYF.